This entry describes one TCR beta chain. Clones were sequenced by immunoSEQ multiplex PCR, and TCRdb holds only the in-frame ones, with some missing. The table lists over a million clones, around 78% of them singletons. The data belong to a study of shared clonotypes between healthy human individuals. Study in general: Used for every donor were three CD4 naive, three CD4 memory, two CD8 naive and one CD8 memory plate.

Per germline, CDR1 SGHTA and CDR2 FQGNSA. The CDR3 extends over 14 amino acids. V lost 5 bases, J lost 4 bases, and 15 bases lay in between. Every donor was a Caucasian adult from Nashville, Tennessee. This receptor was obtained from a man younger than 35 in good health. Some clones in this sample may be carry-over from other donors' samples. The chain recombines TRBV7-2 with TRBJ2-7, with D perhaps TRBD1 (6 bases). The sequencing sample was made of memory CD4+ T cells from PBMCs. Subset: CD45RA-negative fraction. The CDR3 is CASSPFRQVYEQYF. The CDR3 DNA is TGTGCCAGCAGCCCCTTCAGACAGGTATACGAGCAGTACTTC. Full variable domain (outside the CDR3, taken from reference TRBV7-2 and TRBJ2-7): GAGVSQSPSNKVTEKGKDVELRCDPISGHTALYWYRQSLGQGLEFLIYFQGNSAPDKSGLPSDRFSAERTGGSVSTLTIQRTQQEDSAVYLCASSPFRQVYEQYFGPGTRLTVT.